This section outlines one T cell receptor beta chain sequence together with its context. Antigen: not known. The CDR3 runs to 15 residues. V was shortened by 4 bases and J by 0 bases, with 13 bases between the two germline ends. Germline loops: CDR1 MDHEN, CDR2 SYDVKM. This specimen belongs to a study of radiation and T cells in renal cell carcinoma. Findings of the study overall: Top tumor clonotypes rose in blood 2 weeks post-radiation, then contracted.

Profiling relied on immunoSEQ multiplex PCR, and the TCRdb table lists in-frame clones only, not all of them. The sample has about 90,000 clones; 84% are singletons. Time point reported: blood 4 weeks post-SBRT, at nephrectomy. Treatment denoted: 15 Gy SBRT to primary tumor, nephrectomy 4 weeks later. Nephrectomy followed 15 Gy stereotactic body radiation by 4 weeks. Clear cell pathology was present in this patient's renal cell carcinoma. The sequences come from blood, collected from a patient whose treatment included radiotherapy and nephrectomy. This TCR derives from a man aged 55 to 70 with renal cell carcinoma. V usage is TRBV28 and J usage is TRBJ2-7; D perhaps matches TRBD1 (6 bases). The CDR3 nucleotides are TGTGCCAGCAGTTACCCTGGGGGCGCCTCCTACGAGCAGTACTTC. Amino acids: CASSYPGGASYEQYF.